One and the same sample provided the 8 T cell receptor beta chains below, sequenced in a study of control samples from healthy donors and cancer patients. Profiled with immunoSEQ multiplex PCR; TCRdb holds only in-frame clones, not every one. The sample shows some 160,000 clones, approximately 90% of them seen only once. Specimen: blood. The receptors were gathered from a woman younger than 45 in good health.

The chain uses TRBV10-3 and TRBJ2-6, with D unclear. Germline V gene data show CDR1 as ENHRY and CDR2 as SYGVKD. V dropped 9 bases and J dropped 1 base, with 16 bases sitting between them. There are 16 residues in the CDR3. The CDR3 region has the DNA TGTGCCATGAGGCAGTGGGGTGGGTCTGGGGCCAACGTCCTGACTTTC. Protein sequence: CAMRQWGGSGANVLTF.

The V gene is TRBV21-1, the J gene TRBJ2-7; the table's D call of TRBD1 was not tested on the DNA. TRBV21-1 is a recognized pseudogene. This CDR3 contains 13 residues. The CDR3 DNA reads TGTGCCAGCAGCAACCGACAGTCCTACGAGCAGTACTTC. As protein: CASSNRQSYEQYF.

J is TRBJ2-5 and V is TRBV5-1; TRBD2 matches at 11 bases. Germline V CDR1 and CDR2: SGHRS, YFSETQ. Trimming removed 2 bases from V and 1 base from J; junction bases left unmatched: 13. The CDR3 loop spans 19 amino acids. The CDR3 nucleotides are TGCGCCAGCAGCTTTTCTATCGGACTAGCGGGTCAATTCCAAGAGACCCAGTACTTC. This encodes CASSFSIGLAGQFQETQYF. Complete variable domain (other parts from reference TRBV5-1 and TRBJ2-5): KAGVTQTPRYLIKTRGQQVTLSCSPISGHRSVSWYQQTPGQGLQFLFEYFSETQRNKGNFPGRFSGRQFSNSRSEMNVSTLELGDSALYLCASSFSIGLAGQFQETQYFGPGTRLLVL.

The CDR3 protein is CASRFNPTSATYEQYF. CDR3 nucleotides: TGTGCAAGTCGCTTCAACCCCACTAGCGCTACCTACGAGCAGTACTTC. V is TRBV12-2 and J is TRBJ2-7; the D call of TRBD2 is as the table states it, not checked on the DNA. TRBV12-2 corresponds to a pseudogene. CDR3 length equals 16 residues.

J is TRBJ2-1 and V is TRBV28; D may be TRBD1 or TRBD2 (6 bases each). With 5 bases removed from V and 2 bases from J, the gap between germline ends came to 22 bases. Germline lookup yields CDR1 MDHEN and CDR2 SYDVKM. The CDR3 is 18 amino acids. CDR3 protein: CASSGGVPRTTTYNEQFF. The CDR3 bases are TGTGCCAGCAGTGGGGGCGTGCCCCGGACTACGACCTACAATGAGCAGTTCTTC.

The chain links TRBV5-1 to TRBJ2-7; 8 positions agree with TRBD1. This CDR3 comprises 14 residues. Germline loops: CDR1 SGHRS, CDR2 YFSETQ. V was pared by 2 bases and J by 6 bases, with 7 bases of the junction left unmatched. The DNA of the CDR3 is TGCGCCAGCAGCTTAGGTGGACAGGGATTCGAGCAGTACTTC. Protein product: CASSLGGQGFEQYF.

This chain connects TRBV12-3 or TRBV12-4 to TRBJ2-2; D may be TRBD1 (6 bases). V lost 6 bases and J lost 6, with 8 bases in between. The CDR3 contains 12 residues. The CDR3 loop reads CASSEGAGELFF. The CDR3 DNA sequence: TGTGCCAGCAGCGAGGGGGCCGGGGAGCTGTTTTTT.

The J gene is TRBJ2-6, the V gene TRBV28, with 9 bases identical to TRBD1. Germline V gene lookup returns CDR1 MDHEN and CDR2 SYDVKM. Trimming cost V 1 base and J 1 base; bases outside gene matches: 11. This CDR3 has 20 residues. The CDR3 region is CASSLSGTGHPLSGANVLTF. The CDR3, as DNA: TGTGCCAGCAGTTTATCCGGGACAGGGCACCCACTATCTGGGGCCAACGTCCTGACTTTC.